This record covers a single TCR beta chain. The data stem from a study of cytomegalovirus exposure and HLA in healthy donors. The PCR made use of 60 Vbeta and 13 Jbeta primers. The data were produced by immunoSEQ multiplex PCR, yet TCRdb's version contains in-frame clones alone and is incomplete. The record lists over 75,000 clones, of which the ten most abundant hold less than 7%. V lost 6 bases and J 4 bases, leaving 15 bases between the germline ends. The CDR3 length is 14 residues. Germline assignment: CDR1 SNHLY and CDR2 FYNNEI. The sequencing sample was made of PBMCs. The receptor comes from a girl between 5 and 17 years old in good health and CMV-seropositive. The gene calls are TRBV2 and TRBJ1-2; D is perhaps TRBD1 (6 bases). CDR3 loop: CASSHSGDGYGYTF. DNA for the CDR3: TGTGCCAGCAGCCATTCAGGGGATGGCTATGGCTACACCTTC.